This TCR beta chain is from a study of chemoradiotherapy in HPV16-positive cancers. A word on this clone: Its antigen is unidentified.

The study, taken as a whole, reports: Candidate HPV-specific clones and E7-related TCR motifs grew in tumor during treatment.

Repeated repertoire sampling spanned the course of chemoradiotherapy. The method was immunoSEQ multiplex PCR; TCRdb's version includes in-frame clones alone and lacks a portion of them. The data show 3,000 to 4,000 clones, with around 80% seen just once and roughly 10% held by the top ten. The specimen was tumor tissue, collected from a patient who underwent chemoradiotherapy. The origin of this receptor is a human donor with HPV-associated anogenital cancer.

CDR3 protein: CASSVWGQRGGADTQYF. Written as DNA, the CDR3 is TGTGCCAGCAGCGTATGGGGCCAGCGGGGGGGCGCAGATACGCAGTATTTT. The chain recombines TRBV9 with TRBJ2-3; 10 nucleotides align to TRBD2. This CDR3 is built from 17 residues. Germline-derived CDR1 and CDR2 are SGDLS and YYNGEE. J was trimmed by 4 bases and V by 1 base; bases with no gene match: 9.